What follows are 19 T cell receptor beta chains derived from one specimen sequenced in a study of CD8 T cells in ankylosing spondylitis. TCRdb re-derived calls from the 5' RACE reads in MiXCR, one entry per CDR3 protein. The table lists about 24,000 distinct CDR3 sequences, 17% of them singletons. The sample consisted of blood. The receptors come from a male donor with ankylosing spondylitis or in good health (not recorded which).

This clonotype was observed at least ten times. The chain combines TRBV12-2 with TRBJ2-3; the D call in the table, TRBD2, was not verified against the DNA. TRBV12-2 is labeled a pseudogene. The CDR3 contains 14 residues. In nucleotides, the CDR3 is TGTGCAAGGGGAGGCGTACACCGCACAGATACGCAGTATTTT. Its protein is CARGGVHRTDTQYF.

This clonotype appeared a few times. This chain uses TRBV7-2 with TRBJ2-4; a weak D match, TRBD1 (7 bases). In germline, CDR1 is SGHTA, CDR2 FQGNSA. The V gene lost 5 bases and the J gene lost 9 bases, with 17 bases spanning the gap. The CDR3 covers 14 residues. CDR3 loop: CASSEGTPGGIQYF. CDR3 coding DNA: TGTGCCAGCAGCGAGGGGACTCCAGGGGGCATTCAGTACTTC.

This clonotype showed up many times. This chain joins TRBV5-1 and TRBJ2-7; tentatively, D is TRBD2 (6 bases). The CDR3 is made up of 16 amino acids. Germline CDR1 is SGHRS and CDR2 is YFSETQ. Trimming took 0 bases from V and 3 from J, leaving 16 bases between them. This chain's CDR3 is CASSLAGGGSIYEQYF. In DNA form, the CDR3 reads TGCGCCAGCAGCTTGGCCGGCGGAGGGTCTATCTACGAGCAGTACTTC.

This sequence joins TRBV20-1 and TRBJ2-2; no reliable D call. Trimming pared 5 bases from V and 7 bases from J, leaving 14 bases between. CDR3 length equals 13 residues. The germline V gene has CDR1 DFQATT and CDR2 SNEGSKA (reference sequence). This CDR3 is CSAVTLGSGELFF. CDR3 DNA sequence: TGCAGTGCTGTGACACTGGGCAGCGGGGAGCTGTTTTTT.

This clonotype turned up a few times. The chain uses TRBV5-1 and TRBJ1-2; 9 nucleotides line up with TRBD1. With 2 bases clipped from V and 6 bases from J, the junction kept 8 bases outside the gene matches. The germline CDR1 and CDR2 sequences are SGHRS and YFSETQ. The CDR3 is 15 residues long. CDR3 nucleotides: TGCGCCAGCAGCTTTCTACAGGGGGCTCCCAATGGCTACACCTTC. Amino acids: CASSFLQGAPNGYTF.

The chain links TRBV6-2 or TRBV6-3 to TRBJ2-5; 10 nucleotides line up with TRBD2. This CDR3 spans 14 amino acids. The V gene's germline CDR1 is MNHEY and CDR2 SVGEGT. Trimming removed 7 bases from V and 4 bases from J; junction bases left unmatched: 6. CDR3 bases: TGTGCCAGCAAACAACTAGCGGGGTTAGAGACCCAGTACTTC. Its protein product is CASKQLAGLETQYF.

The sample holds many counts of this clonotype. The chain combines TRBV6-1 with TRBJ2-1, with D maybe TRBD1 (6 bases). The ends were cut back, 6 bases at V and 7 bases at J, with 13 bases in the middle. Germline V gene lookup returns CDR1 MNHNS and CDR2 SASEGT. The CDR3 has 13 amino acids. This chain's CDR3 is CASRPVGANEQFF. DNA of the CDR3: TGTGCCAGCAGACCAGTGGGGGCGAATGAGCAGTTCTTC.

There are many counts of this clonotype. In DNA, the CDR3 is TGCGCCAGCAGCCAAGTTCCTTTCTCGAGGGACACTGAAGCTTTCTTT. It encodes CASSQVPFSRDTEAFF. This chain joins TRBV4-1 and TRBJ1-1, with D unresolved. CDR1 is MGHRA and CDR2 is YSYEKL in the germline V gene. V shed 1 base and J shed 3 bases, with 15 bases lying between them. The CDR3 runs to 16 residues.

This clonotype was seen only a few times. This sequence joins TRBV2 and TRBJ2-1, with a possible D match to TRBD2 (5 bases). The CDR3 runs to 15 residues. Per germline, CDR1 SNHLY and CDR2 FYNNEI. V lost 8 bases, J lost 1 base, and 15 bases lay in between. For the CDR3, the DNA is TGTGCCAGCTCCCGAGCCGGGGTTTCCTACAATGAGCAGTTCTTC. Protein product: CASSRAGVSYNEQFF.

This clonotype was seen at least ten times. The CDR3 region has the DNA TGCAGCGTTAGAGAGAACACTGAAGCTTTCTTT. Translating gives CSVRENTEAFF. The rearrangement joins TRBV29-1 to TRBJ1-1, with unresolved D. Trimming removed 5 bases from V and 1 base from J, with 5 bases in between. The length of the CDR3 is 11 residues. Germline CDR1 reads SQVTM; CDR2 reads ANQGSEA.

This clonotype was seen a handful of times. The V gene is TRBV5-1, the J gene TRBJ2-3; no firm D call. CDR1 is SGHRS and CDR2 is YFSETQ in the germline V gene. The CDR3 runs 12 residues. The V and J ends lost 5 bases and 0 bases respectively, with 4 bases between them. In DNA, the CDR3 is TGCGCCAGCAGGATTAGCACAGATACGCAGTATTTT. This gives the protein CASRISTDTQYF.

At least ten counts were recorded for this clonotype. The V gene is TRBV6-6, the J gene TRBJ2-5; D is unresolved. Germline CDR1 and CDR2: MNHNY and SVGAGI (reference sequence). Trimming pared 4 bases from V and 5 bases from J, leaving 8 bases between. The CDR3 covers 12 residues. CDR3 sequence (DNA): TGTGCCAGCAGTTTTGGGTTGGAGACCCAGTACTTC. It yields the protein CASSFGLETQYF.

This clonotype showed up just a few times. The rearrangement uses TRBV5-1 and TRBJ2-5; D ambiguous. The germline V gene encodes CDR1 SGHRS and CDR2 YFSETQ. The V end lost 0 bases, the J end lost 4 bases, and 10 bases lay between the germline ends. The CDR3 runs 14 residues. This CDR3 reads CASSLAKYIETQYF. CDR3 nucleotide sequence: TGCGCCAGCAGCTTGGCCAAGTATATAGAGACCCAGTACTTC.

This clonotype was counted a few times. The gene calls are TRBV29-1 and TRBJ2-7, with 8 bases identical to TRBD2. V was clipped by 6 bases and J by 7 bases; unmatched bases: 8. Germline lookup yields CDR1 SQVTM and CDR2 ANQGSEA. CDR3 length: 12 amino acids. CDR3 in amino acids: CSVLGLAGEQYF. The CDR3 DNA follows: TGCAGCGTCCTCGGACTAGCTGGGGAGCAGTACTTC.

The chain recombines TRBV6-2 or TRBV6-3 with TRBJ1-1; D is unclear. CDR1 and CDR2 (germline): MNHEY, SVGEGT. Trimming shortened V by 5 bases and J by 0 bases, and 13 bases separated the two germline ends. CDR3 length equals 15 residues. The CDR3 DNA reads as TGTGCCAGCAGTGCCCCATACAGAGTGAACACTGAAGCTTTCTTT. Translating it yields CASSAPYRVNTEAFF.

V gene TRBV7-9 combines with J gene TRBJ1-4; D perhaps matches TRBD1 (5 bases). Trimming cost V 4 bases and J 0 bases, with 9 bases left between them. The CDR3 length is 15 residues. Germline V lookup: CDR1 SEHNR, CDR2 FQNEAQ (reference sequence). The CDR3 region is CASSSGPSTNEKLFF. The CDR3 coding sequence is TGTGCCAGCAGCTCGGGGCCATCAACTAATGAAAAACTGTTTTTT.

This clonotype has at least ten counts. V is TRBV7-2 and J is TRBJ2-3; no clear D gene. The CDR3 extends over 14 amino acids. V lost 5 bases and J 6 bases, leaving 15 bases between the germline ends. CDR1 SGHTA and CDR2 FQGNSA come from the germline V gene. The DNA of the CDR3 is TGTGCCAGCAGCCCCTTTGTCGGTATGGATACGCAGTATTTT. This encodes CASSPFVGMDTQYF.

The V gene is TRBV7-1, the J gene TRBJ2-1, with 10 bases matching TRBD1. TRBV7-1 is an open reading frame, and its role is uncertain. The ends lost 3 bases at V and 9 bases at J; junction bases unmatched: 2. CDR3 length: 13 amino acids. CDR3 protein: CASSSTGGSEQFF. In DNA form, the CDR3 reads TGTGCCAGCAGCTCGACAGGGGGCAGTGAGCAGTTCTTC.

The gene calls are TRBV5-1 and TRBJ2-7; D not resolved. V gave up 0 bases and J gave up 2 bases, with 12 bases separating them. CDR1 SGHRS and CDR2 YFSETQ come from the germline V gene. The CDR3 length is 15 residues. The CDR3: CASSLVSGPTYEQYF. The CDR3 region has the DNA TGCGCCAGCAGCTTGGTGTCGGGTCCAACCTACGAGCAGTACTTC. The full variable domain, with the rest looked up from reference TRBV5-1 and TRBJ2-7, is KAGVTQTPRYLIKTRGQQVTLSCSPISGHRSVSWYQQTPGQGLQFLFEYFSETQRNKGNFPGRFSGRQFSNSRSEMNVSTLELGDSALYLCASSLVSGPTYEQYFGPGTRLTVT.